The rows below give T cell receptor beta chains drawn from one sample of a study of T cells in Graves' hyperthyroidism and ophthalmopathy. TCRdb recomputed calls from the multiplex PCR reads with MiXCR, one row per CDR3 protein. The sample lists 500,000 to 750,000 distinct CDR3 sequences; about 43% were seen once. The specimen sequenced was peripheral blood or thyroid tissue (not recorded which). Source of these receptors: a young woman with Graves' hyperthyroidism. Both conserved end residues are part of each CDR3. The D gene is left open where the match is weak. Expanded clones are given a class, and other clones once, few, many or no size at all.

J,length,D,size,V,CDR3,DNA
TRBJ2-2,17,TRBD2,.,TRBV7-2,CASSQGGLAGNTGELFF,TGTGCCAGCAGCCAAGGGGGACTAGCGGGAAACACCGGGGAGCTGTTTTTT
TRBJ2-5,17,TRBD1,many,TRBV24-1,CATSVPTGVGQRETQYF,TGTGCCACCAGTGTTCCTACAGGGGTCGGGCAAAGAGAGACCCAGTACTTC
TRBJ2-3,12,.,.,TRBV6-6,CASSTSKRAQYF,TGTGCCAGCAGTACATCCAAAAGGGCGCAGTATTTT
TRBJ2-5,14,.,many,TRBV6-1,CASSVVLFQETQYF,TGTGCCAGCAGCGTCGTTTTATTCCAAGAGACCCAGTACTTC
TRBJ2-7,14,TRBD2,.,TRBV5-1,CASLGLAGGYEQYF,TGCGCCAGCCTAGGACTAGCGGGAGGCTACGAGCAGTACTTC
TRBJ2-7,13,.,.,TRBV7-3,CASSEGGGNEQYF,TGTGCCAGCAGCGAAGGGGGTGGGAATGAGCAGTACTTC
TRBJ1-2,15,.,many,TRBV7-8,CASSLIQGWVRGYTF,TGTGCCAGCAGCTTAATACAGGGTTGGGTTCGAGGCTACACCTTC
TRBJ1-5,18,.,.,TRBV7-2,CASSRGDEQYFGPGTRHF,.
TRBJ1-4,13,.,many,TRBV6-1,CASRIGTNEKLFF,TGTGCCAGCAGGATAGGAACTAATGAAAAACTGTTTTTT
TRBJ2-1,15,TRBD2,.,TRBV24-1,CATGGRISAYNEQFF,TGTGCCACCGGCGGGAGGATATCGGCCTACAATGAGCAGTTCTTC
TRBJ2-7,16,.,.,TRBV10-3,CAITPNFGGSSYEQYF,TGTGCCATCACCCCGAACTTCGGGGGTAGCTCCTACGAGCAGTACTTC
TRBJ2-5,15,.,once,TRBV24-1,CATSDLAGRGETQYF,TGTGCCACCAGTGATTTGGCAGGGCGTGGAGAGACCCAGTACTTC
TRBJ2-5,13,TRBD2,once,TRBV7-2,CASRAGAGETQYF,TGTGCCAGCAGAGCGGGAGCGGGAGAGACCCAGTACTTC
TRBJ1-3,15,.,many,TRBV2,CASLPDSRGGNTIYF,TGTGCCAGCCTACCGGACTCCCGGGGAGGAAACACCATATATTTT
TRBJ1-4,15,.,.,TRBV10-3,CVISESVGPNEKLFF,TGTGTCATCAGTGAGTCGGTTGGGCCTAATGAAAAACTGTTTTTT
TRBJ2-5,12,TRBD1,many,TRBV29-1,CSAPTGGKTQYF,TGCAGCGCACCGACAGGGGGAAAGACCCAGTACTTC
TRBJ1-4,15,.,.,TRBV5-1,CASSLSGSDPQAYAF,TGCGCCAGCAGCTTGAGCGGGTCCGATCCCCAGGCTTACGCTTTT
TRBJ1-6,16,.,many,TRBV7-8,CASSLEGSSYNSPLHF,TGTGCCAGCAGCTTAGAGGGCAGCTCCTATAATTCACCCCTCCACTTT
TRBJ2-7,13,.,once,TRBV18,CASSPDNSYEQYF,TGTGCCAGCTCACCGGACAACTCCTACGAGCAGTACTTC
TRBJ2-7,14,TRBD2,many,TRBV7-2,CASSPSGSHYEQYF,TGTGCCAGCAGCCCGAGCGGGAGTCACTACGAGCAGTACTTC
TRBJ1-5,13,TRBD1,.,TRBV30,CAWNLGGSQPQHF,TGTGCCTGGAACTTAGGGGGCTCTCAGCCCCAGCATTTT
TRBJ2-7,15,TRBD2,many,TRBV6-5,CASSEFSGSIYEQYF,TGTGCCAGCAGTGAATTTAGCGGGAGTATTTACGAGCAGTACTTC
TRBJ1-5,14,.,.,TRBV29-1,CSGGKGVGNQPQHF,TGCAGCGGTGGGAAGGGAGTAGGGAATCAGCCCCAGCATTTT
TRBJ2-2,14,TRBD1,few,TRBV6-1,CASVGQVLTGELFF,TGTGCCAGCGTCGGACAGGTTCTCACCGGGGAGCTGTTTTTT
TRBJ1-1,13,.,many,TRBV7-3,CASSLLDGSQAFF,TGTGCCAGCAGCTTACTTGACGGGTCTCAAGCTTTCTTT
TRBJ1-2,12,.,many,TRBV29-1,CSVVTASYGYTF,TGCAGCGTTGTTACCGCGTCCTATGGCTACACCTTC
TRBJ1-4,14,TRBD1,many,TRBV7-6,CASSLDRVYEKLFF,TGTGCCAGCAGCTTGGACAGGGTTTATGAAAAACTGTTTTTT
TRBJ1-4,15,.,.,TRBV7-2,CASSLHRDTNEKLFF,TGTGCCAGCAGCTTACACCGGGACACTAATGAAAAACTGTTTTTT
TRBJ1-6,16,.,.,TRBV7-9,CASSGTSGTYNSPLHF,TGTGCCAGCAGCGGCACTAGCGGAACCTATAATTCACCCCTCCACTTT
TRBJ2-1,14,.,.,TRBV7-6,CASSHRDSLNEQFF,TGTGCCAGCAGCCACCGGGACTCCCTTAATGAGCAGTTCTTC
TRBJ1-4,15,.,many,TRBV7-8,CASSLSLAVSEKLFF,TGTGCCAGCAGCTTAAGCTTGGCGGTTTCGGAAAAACTGTTTTTT
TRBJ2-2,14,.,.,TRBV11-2,CASSLTRRSGELFF,TGTGCCAGCAGCTTAACACGGCGATCCGGGGAGCTGTTTTTT
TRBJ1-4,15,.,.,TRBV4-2,CASSQDQGTREKLFF,TGTGCCAGCAGCCAAGATCAGGGCACCCGTGAAAAACTGTTTTTT
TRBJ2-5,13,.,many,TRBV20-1,CSASRVLQETQYF,TGCAGTGCTAGTAGGGTCTTACAAGAGACCCAGTACTTC
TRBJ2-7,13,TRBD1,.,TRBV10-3,CATRDRGRNEQYF,TGTGCCACCCGGGACAGGGGGCGAAACGAGCAGTACTTC
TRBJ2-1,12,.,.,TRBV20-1,CSAIQSADEQFF,TGCAGTGCTATCCAGAGCGCAGATGAGCAGTTCTTC
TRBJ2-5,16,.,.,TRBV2,CASSAASRVGQETQYF,TGTGCCAGCAGTGCTGCATCGCGGGTGGGGCAAGAGACCCAGTACTTC
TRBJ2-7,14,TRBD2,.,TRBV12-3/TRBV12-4,CASSYGTSGNEQYF,TGTGCCAGCAGTTACGGGACTAGCGGGAATGAGCAGTACTTC
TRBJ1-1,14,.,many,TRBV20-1,CSAREGPPNTEAFF,TGCAGTGCTAGAGAGGGGCCACCAAACACTGAAGCTTTCTTT
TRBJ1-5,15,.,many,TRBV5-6,CASSLGQYSNQPQHF,TGTGCCAGCAGCTTGGGACAGTATAGCAATCAGCCCCAGCATTTT
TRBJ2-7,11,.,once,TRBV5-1,CASSLNEGQYF,TGCGCCAGCAGCTTGAACGAGGGGCAGTACTTC
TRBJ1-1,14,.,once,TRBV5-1,CAGSFETVNTEAFF,TGCGCCGGCAGCTTCGAGACGGTGAACACTGAAGCTTTCTTT
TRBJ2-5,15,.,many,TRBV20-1,CSARGDEESQETQYF,TGCAGTGCTAGAGGGGATGAGGAGAGCCAAGAGACCCAGTACTTC
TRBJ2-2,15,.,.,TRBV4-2,CASSQDFGNTGELFF,TGTGCCAGCAGCCAAGATTTCGGGAACACCGGGGAGCTGTTTTTT
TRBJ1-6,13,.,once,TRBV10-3,CAIGLAGASPLHF,TGTGCCATCGGACTAGCGGGGGCTTCACCCCTCCACTTT
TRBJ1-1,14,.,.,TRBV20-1,CSATRTSLNTEAFF,TGCAGTGCTACCAGGACTAGCTTGAACACTGAAGCTTTCTTT
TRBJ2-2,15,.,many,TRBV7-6,CASSLARAPTGELFF,TGTGCCAGCAGCTTAGCTCGTGCCCCTACCGGGGAGCTGTTTTTT
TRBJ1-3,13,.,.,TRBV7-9,CASSLSGGNTIYF,TGTGCCAGCAGCCTTAGCGGAGGGAACACCATATATTTT
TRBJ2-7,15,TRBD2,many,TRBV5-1,CASSFPGGRGGEQYF,TGCGCCAGCAGCTTTCCAGGCGGGAGGGGTGGCGAGCAGTACTTC
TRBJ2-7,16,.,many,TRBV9,CASSPHYSPAGYEQYF,TGTGCCAGCAGCCCCCATTACAGCCCAGCGGGCTACGAGCAGTACTTC
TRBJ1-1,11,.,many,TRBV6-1,CASSADTEAFF,TGTGCCAGCAGTGCAGACACTGAAGCTTTCTTT
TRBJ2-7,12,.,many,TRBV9,CASKGRNYEQYF,TGTGCCAGCAAAGGGCGGAACTACGAGCAGTACTTC
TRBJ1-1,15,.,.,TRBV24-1,CATSDSGHLNTGAFF,TGTGCCACCAGTGATTCGGGGCACCTGAACACTGGAGCTTTCTTT